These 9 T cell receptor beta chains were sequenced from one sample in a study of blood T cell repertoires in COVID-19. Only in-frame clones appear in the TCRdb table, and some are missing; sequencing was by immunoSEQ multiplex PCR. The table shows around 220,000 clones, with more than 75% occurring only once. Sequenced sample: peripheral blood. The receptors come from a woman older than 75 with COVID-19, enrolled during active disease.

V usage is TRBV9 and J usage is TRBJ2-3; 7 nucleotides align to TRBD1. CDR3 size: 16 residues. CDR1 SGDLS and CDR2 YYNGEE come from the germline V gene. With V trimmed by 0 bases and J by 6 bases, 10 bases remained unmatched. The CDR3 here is CASSVATGQTIDTQYF. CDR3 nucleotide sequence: TGTGCCAGCAGCGTAGCTACGGGACAGACCATTGATACGCAGTATTTT.

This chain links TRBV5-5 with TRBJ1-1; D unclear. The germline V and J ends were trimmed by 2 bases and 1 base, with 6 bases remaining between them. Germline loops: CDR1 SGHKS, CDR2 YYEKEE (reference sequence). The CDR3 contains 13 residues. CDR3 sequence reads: CASSFYRNTEAFF. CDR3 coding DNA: TGTGCCAGCAGCTTTTACAGGAACACTGAAGCTTTCTTT. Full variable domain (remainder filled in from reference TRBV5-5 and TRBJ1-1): DAGVTQSPTHLIKTRGQQVTLRCSPISGHKSVSWYQQVLGQGPQFIFQYYEKEERGRGNFPDRFSARQFPNYSSELNVNALLLGDSALYLCASSFYRNTEAFFGQGTRLTVV.

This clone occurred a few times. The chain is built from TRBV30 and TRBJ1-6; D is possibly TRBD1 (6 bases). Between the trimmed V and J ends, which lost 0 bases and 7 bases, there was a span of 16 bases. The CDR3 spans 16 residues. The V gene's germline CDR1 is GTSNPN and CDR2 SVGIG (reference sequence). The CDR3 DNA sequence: TGTGCCTGGAGTGTACTCGGGGGGCTAGGAAATTCACCCCTCCACTTT. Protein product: CAWSVLGGLGNSPLHF.

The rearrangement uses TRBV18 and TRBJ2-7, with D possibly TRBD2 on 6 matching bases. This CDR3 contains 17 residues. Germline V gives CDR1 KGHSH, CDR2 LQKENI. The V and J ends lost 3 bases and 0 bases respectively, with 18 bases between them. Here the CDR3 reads CASSPGVEGPASYEQYF. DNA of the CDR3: TGTGCCAGCTCACCTGGGGTGGAGGGACCCGCCTCCTACGAGCAGTACTTC.

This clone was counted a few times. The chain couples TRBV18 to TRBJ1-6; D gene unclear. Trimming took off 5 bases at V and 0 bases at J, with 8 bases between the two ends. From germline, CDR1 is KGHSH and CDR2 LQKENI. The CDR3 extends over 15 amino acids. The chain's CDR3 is CASSADLSYNSPLHF. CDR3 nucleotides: TGTGCCAGCTCAGCGGATCTCTCCTATAATTCACCCCTCCACTTT.

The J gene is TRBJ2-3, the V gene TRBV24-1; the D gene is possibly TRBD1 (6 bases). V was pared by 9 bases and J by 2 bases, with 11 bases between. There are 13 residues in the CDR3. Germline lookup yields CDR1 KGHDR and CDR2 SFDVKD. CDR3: CATRWGPTDTQYF. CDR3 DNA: TGTGCCACCCGCTGGGGGCCCACAGATACGCAGTATTTT.

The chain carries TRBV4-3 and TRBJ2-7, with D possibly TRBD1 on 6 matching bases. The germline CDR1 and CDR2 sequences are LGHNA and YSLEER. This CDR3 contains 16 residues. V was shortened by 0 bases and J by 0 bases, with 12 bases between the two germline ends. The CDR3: CASSQDEGEGSYEQYF. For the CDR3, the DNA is TGCGCCAGCAGCCAAGATGAGGGGGAAGGCTCCTACGAGCAGTACTTC.

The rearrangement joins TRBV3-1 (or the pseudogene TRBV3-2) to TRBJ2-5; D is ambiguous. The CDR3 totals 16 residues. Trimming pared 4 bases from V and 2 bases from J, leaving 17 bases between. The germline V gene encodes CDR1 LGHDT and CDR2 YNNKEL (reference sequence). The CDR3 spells CASSLSSLSPQETQYF. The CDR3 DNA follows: TGTGCCAGCAGCCTCTCCTCCCTCTCCCCTCAAGAGACCCAGTACTTC.

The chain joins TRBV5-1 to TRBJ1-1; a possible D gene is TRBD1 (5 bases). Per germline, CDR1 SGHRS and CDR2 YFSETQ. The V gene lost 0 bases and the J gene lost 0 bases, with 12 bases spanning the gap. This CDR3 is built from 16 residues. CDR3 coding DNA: TGCGCCAGCAGCTTGGGCAGCACAGGAGTGAACACTGAAGCTTTCTTT. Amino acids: CASSLGSTGVNTEAFF.